Listed below are T cell receptor beta chains from one sample, sequenced in a study of T cell responses to AZD1222 COVID-19 vaccine. TCRdb's copy holds only in-frame clones and misses some; the assay was immunoSEQ multiplex PCR. The sample lists around 140,000 clones, approximately 93% occurring once. The sample here was peripheral blood, taken on day 0 of AZD1222 vaccination. These receptors all stem from an adult in good health. Each CDR3 is given with its conserved first and last residue. The order of the fields is clone size, V gene, J gene, D gene, CDR3 protein, CDR3 DNA. D genes are given only for firm matches. For some rows the clone size is stated as once, few or many, or as a class when expanded; others skip it.

.	TRBV6-5	TRBJ1-2	TRBD1	CASSPGQSLYGF	TGTGCCAGCAGTCCGGGACAGTCCCTTTACGGCTTC
.	TRBV27	TRBJ2-7	TRBD1	CASGRRTGGLNYEQYF	TGTGCCAGCGGACGACGTACAGGGGGCTTAAACTACGAGCAGTACTTC
.	TRBV19	TRBJ1-1	TRBD1	CASSLRTGREAFF	TGTGCCAGTAGCCTTAGGACAGGGCGTGAAGCTTTCTTT
.	TRBV27	TRBJ2-7	.	CASSLTPNLGAVYEQYF	TGTGCCAGCAGTTTAACCCCAAACTTAGGGGCGGTCTACGAGCAGTACTTC
.	TRBV29-1	TRBJ1-1	.	CSVVPGGVGTEAFF	TGCAGCGTTGTCCCGGGGGGAGTAGGCACTGAAGCTTTCTTT
.	TRBV9	TRBJ1-1	.	CASSVDYGQGAEAFF	TGTGCCAGCAGCGTAGACTACGGGCAAGGGGCTGAAGCTTTCTTT
once	TRBV3-1/TRBV3-2	TRBJ2-5	.	CASSQDLRTPTAGETQYF	TGTGCCAGCAGCCAAGATCTCAGGACCCCAACGGCGGGCGAGACCCAGTACTTC
.	TRBV5-1	TRBJ1-2	TRBD1	CASSHTGTESGYTF	TGCGCCAGCAGCCACACCGGGACAGAAAGTGGCTACACCTTC
.	TRBV10-2	TRBJ1-3	TRBD1	CASSGTQGGGNTIYF	TGCGCCAGCAGTGGAACACAGGGGGGTGGAAACACCATATATTTT
.	TRBV7-9	TRBJ1-2	.	CASKQEGYTF	TGTGCCAGCAAACAGGAAGGCTACACCTTC
.	TRBV6-5	TRBJ1-6	.	CASRRENSPLHF	TGTGCCAGCAGGAGAGAGAATTCACCCCTCCACTTT
.	TRBV7-2	TRBJ1-2	.	CASSLDAGLGRDGYTF	TGTGCCAGCAGCTTAGACGCCGGGCTGGGGAGGGACGGCTACACCTTC
.	TRBV6-2/TRBV6-3	TRBJ1-2	TRBD1	CASSYTGASGYTF	TGTGCCAGCAGTTACACAGGGGCTTCAGGCTACACCTTC
.	TRBV7-9	TRBJ2-2	TRBD1	CASSWNTGGSTGELFF	TGTGCCAGCAGCTGGAACACAGGGGGATCCACCGGGGAGCTGTTTTTT
.	TRBV4-3	TRBJ2-7	.	CASREGQSSYEQYF	TGCGCCAGCAGGGAAGGACAGAGCTCCTACGAGCAGTACTTC
.	TRBV6-5	TRBJ2-1	.	CASSRSTADNEQFF	TGTGCCAGCAGTAGAAGTACAGCAGACAATGAGCAGTTCTTC
.	TRBV23-1	TRBJ1-5	.	CASRHPGSGKNQPQHF	TGCGCCAGCAGGCATCCAGGCAGCGGGAAGAATCAGCCCCAGCATTTT
.	TRBV5-6	TRBJ1-1	.	CASSLGREITEAFF	TGTGCCAGCAGCTTGGGTAGAGAAATCACTGAAGCTTTCTTT
.	TRBV28	TRBJ1-6	TRBD1	CASSPWDRIYNSPLHF	TGTGCCAGCAGTCCTTGGGACAGAATCTATAATTCACCCCTCCACTTT
once	TRBV5-4	TRBJ2-7	.	CASRMRDSSYEQYF	TGTGCCAGCAGGATGCGGGACAGCAGTTACGAGCAGTACTTC
.	TRBV11-2	TRBJ1-2	.	CASSLESGMGQANYGYTF	TGTGCCAGCAGCTTAGAGTCGGGGATGGGGCAAGCTAACTATGGCTACACCTTC
.	TRBV2	TRBJ2-3	.	CASHARLATDTQYF	TGTGCCAGCCACGCCAGGTTAGCCACAGATACGCAGTATTTT
.	TRBV15	TRBJ2-7	TRBD2	CATSSWTSGGSYEQYF	TGTGCCACCAGCTCCTGGACTAGCGGGGGTTCCTACGAGCAGTACTTC
.	TRBV7-2	TRBJ2-1	.	CASIPNQKTSYNEQFF	TGTGCCAGCATCCCAAATCAGAAGACCTCCTACAATGAGCAGTTCTTC
.	TRBV9	TRBJ1-1	.	CASSVASDTEAFF	TGTGCCAGCAGCGTAGCATCAGACACTGAAGCTTTCTTT
once	TRBV4-1	TRBJ2-7	TRBD2	CASSQGGGLAASYEQYF	TGCGCCAGCAGCCAAGGGGGGGGACTAGCGGCATCCTACGAGCAGTACTTC
few	TRBV13	TRBJ2-7	.	CASNPWGFNEQYF	TGTGCCAGCAACCCTTGGGGGTTCAACGAGCAGTACTTC
many	TRBV11-3	TRBJ1-1	.	CASSQGYDTEAFF	TGTGCCAGCAGCCAGGGTTATGACACTGAAGCTTTCTTT
.	TRBV5-4	TRBJ1-4	.	CASSPGASSNEKLFF	TGTGCCAGCAGCCCCGGGGCCAGTTCGAATGAAAAACTGTTTTTT
once	TRBV4-1	TRBJ1-4	.	CASTLFRLPNEKLFF	TGCGCCAGCACCCTTTTTCGGCTACCTAATGAAAAACTGTTTTTT
.	TRBV5-1	TRBJ2-5	TRBD2	CASSLGAGGEETQYF	TGCGCCAGCAGCTTGGGAGCGGGGGGCGAAGAGACCCAGTACTTC
.	TRBV18	TRBJ2-1	.	CASSPPTGRDEQFF	TGTGCCAGCTCACCACCAACAGGGCGGGATGAGCAGTTCTTC
.	TRBV25-1	TRBJ2-2	TRBD2	CASSESLAGGPGTGELFF	TGTGCCAGCAGTGAATCACTAGCGGGAGGGCCGGGCACCGGGGAGCTGTTTTTT
once	TRBV6-5	TRBJ1-2	.	CASSYSNGGGTGYTF	TGTGCCAGCAGTTACTCGAATGGGGGTGGGACTGGCTACACCTTC
.	TRBV19	TRBJ1-2	.	CASRPPPGTHLSYGYTF	TGTGCCAGTAGGCCCCCCCCCGGAACCCATCTCTCCTATGGCTACACCTTC
.	TRBV7-6	TRBJ2-1	TRBD1	CASSLARPGQGEWAEQFF	TGTGCCAGCAGCTTAGCGAGGCCAGGACAGGGGGAGTGGGCTGAGCAGTTCTTC
.	TRBV5-1	TRBJ2-7	.	CASSYGLSDNDEQYF	TGCGCCAGCAGCTACGGTCTATCAGATAACGACGAGCAGTACTTC
.	TRBV3-1/TRBV3-2	TRBJ2-7	.	CASSQDSTGGIRSEQYF	TGTGCCAGCAGCCAAGATTCTACGGGGGGCATACGGTCCGAGCAGTACTTC
.	TRBV7-8	TRBJ2-3	.	CASGSWGTDTQYF	TGTGCCAGCGGCTCATGGGGGACAGATACGCAGTATTTT
once	TRBV18	TRBJ2-7	TRBD2	CASSPRLAETHEQYF	TGTGCCAGCTCACCCAGGCTAGCGGAGACCCACGAGCAGTACTTC
.	TRBV27	TRBJ2-3	.	CASSFPGETQYF	TGTGCCAGCAGTTTCCCAGGGGAGACGCAGTATTTT
.	TRBV7-2	TRBJ2-1	TRBD2	CASSLRAGGGWNEQFF	TGTGCCAGCAGCCTGCGGGCGGGAGGGGGTTGGAATGAGCAGTTCTTC
.	TRBV19	TRBJ2-2	.	CASKAGTTNTGELFF	TGTGCCAGTAAGGCGGGGACCACGAACACCGGGGAGCTGTTTTTT
.	TRBV10-2	TRBJ1-1	.	CASSGVTNSEAFF	TGCGCCAGCAGTGGAGTGACAAACAGTGAAGCTTTCTTT
.	TRBV29-1	TRBJ1-1	TRBD1	CSARQGDTEAFF	TGCAGCGCCCGACAGGGGGACACTGAAGCTTTCTTT
once	TRBV10-3	TRBJ1-6	.	CAISGGAQGSPLHF	TGTGCCATCAGTGGAGGGGCGCAGGGTTCACCCCTCCACTTT
.	TRBV7-2	TRBJ1-2	.	CASSSGEAYYGYTF	TGTGCCAGCAGCTCCGGGGAGGCGTACTATGGCTACACCTTC
.	TRBV2	TRBJ2-7	.	CASRGSYEQYF	TGTGCCAGCAGAGGCTCCTACGAGCAGTACTTC
.	TRBV6-6	TRBJ1-5	TRBD1	CASTPDRSNQPQHF	TGTGCCAGCACTCCGGACAGGAGCAATCAGCCCCAGCATTTT
.	TRBV11-1	TRBJ2-2	TRBD2	CASSLLAGGPGELFF	TGTGCCAGCAGCCTGCTAGCGGGAGGGCCCGGGGAGCTGTTTTTT
.	TRBV27	TRBJ2-5	TRBD2	CASSSRGGQETQYF	TGTGCCAGCAGTTCAAGGGGAGGGCAAGAGACCCAGTACTTC
.	TRBV2	TRBJ1-6	.	CASRRTANNSPLHF	TGTGCCAGCCGGCGGACGGCGAATAATTCACCCCTCCACTTT
.	TRBV27	TRBJ1-2	TRBD1	CASSPAKGAMGGYTF	TGTGCCAGCAGTCCTGCGAAGGGGGCAATGGGGGGCTACACCTTC
.	TRBV28	TRBJ1-5	.	CASSFFRLKAANQPQHF	TGTGCCAGCAGTTTTTTTCGCCTTAAGGCCGCCAATCAGCCCCAGCATTTT
.	TRBV30	TRBJ2-5	.	CAWSVLVGPQETQYF	TGTGCCTGGAGTGTATTAGTAGGGCCCCAAGAGACCCAGTACTTC